The 9 T cell receptor beta chains below were found in one sample sequenced in a study of T cells in localized non-small cell lung cancer (dated by TCRdb to 2018 to 2021). The library was made by the immunoSEQ multiplex PCR assay. TCRdb retrieved this table from immuneACCESS and kept in-frame rearrangements only. Not all clones are present; in checked studies, unresolved V genes account for under half, and no reason is known for the remainder. A total of fewer than 100,000 clones appear in this sample, about 91% of them only once. Of the sample, about 16% is held by the ten largest clones. The specimen comprised peripheral blood, sampled before any cancer treatment. These receptors originate from a man aged 35-75 years with stage I squamous cell lung carcinoma.

The V gene is TRBV15, the J gene TRBJ1-4; 9 nucleotides match TRBD1. The CDR3 has 15 amino acids. Unmatched junction bases numbered 8, after V lost 5 bases and J lost 7 bases. Germline CDR1 LNHNV, CDR2 YYDKDF (reference sequence). The CDR3 sequence: CATSRRDREGEKLFF. The DNA of the CDR3 is TGTGCCACCAGCCGAAGGGACAGGGAGGGTGAAAAACTGTTTTTT.

The chain uses TRBV5-4 and TRBJ1-5; 7 nucleotides align to TRBD1. The CDR3 loop spans 16 amino acids. V lost 4 bases, J lost 5 bases, and 12 bases stayed unmatched. Germline V CDR1 and CDR2: SGHNT, YYREEE (reference sequence). The CDR3 DNA reads as TGTGCCAGCAGCCTGACGGGGACAGAGGGAGATCAGCCCCAGCATTTT. It yields the protein CASSLTGTEGDQPQHF.

The genes are TRBV29-1 and TRBJ1-4; 7 bases line up with TRBD1. V gave up 6 bases and J gave up 3 bases; unmatched junction bases: 7. The germline gives CDR1 SQVTM, CDR2 ANQGSEA. The CDR3 totals 14 residues. The CDR3 sequence is CSVGNRGPNEKLFF. The CDR3 DNA reads TGCAGCGTGGGAAACAGGGGACCTAATGAAAAACTGTTTTTT.

The V call is TRBV9, the J call TRBJ1-5, with no clear D. The CDR3 is made up of 16 amino acids. Germline CDR1 and CDR2: SGDLS and YYNGEE. V was cut by 4 bases and J by 3 bases, with 17 bases left in between. The CDR3 spells CASSPGRGLNNQPQHF. The CDR3 DNA reads as TGTGCCAGCAGCCCCGGTAGAGGGCTAAACAATCAGCCCCAGCATTTT.

V is TRBV19 and J is TRBJ2-3, with no clear D. The CDR3 has 13 residues. Germline V CDR1 and CDR2: LNHDA, SQIVND (reference sequence). V shed 3 bases and J shed 6 bases, with 10 bases lying between them. CDR3 coding DNA: TGTGCCAGTAGTATTCTAGGGTCGGATACGCAGTATTTT. Its protein is CASSILGSDTQYF.

This clone has a handful of counts. The chain combines TRBV7-2 with TRBJ1-1, with D uncertain. CDR1 and CDR2 (germline): SGHTA, FQGNSA. Trimming took 4 bases from V and 1 from J, leaving 10 bases between them. The CDR3 runs 14 residues. Here the CDR3 DNA reads TGTGCCAGCAGCTCCTCCGCGGGGAACACTGAAGCTTTCTTT. This gives the protein CASSSSAGNTEAFF.

The gene calls are TRBV5-4 and TRBJ2-7; no clear D. V was cut by 3 bases and J by 3 bases, with 10 bases left in between. The CDR3 runs to 13 residues. In germline, CDR1 is SGHNT, CDR2 YYREEE (reference sequence). The CDR3, as DNA: TGTGCCAGCAGCTATACGCCAAACTACGAGCAGTACTTC. This encodes CASSYTPNYEQYF.

This sequence joins TRBV10-3 and TRBJ1-2; D gene unclear. The CDR3 spans 13 residues. With 3 bases removed from V and 8 bases from J, the gap between germline ends came to 13 bases. Germline V gene lookup returns CDR1 ENHRY and CDR2 SYGVKD. The CDR3 coding sequence is TGTGCCATCAGTGAATTGACTTTAGAGGGCTACACCTTC. This codes for CAISELTLEGYTF.

In its sample, this clone was seen once. The rearrangement uses TRBV7-9 and TRBJ1-3; a possible D gene is TRBD1 (6 bases). With 2 bases removed from V and 3 bases from J, the gap between germline ends came to 11 bases. Germline loops: CDR1 SEHNR, CDR2 FQNEAQ (reference sequence). The CDR3 is 15 amino acids. Written as DNA, the CDR3 is TGTGCCAGCAGCTTACGTGCAGGGGATGGAAACACCATATATTTT. This translates into CASSLRAGDGNTIYF.